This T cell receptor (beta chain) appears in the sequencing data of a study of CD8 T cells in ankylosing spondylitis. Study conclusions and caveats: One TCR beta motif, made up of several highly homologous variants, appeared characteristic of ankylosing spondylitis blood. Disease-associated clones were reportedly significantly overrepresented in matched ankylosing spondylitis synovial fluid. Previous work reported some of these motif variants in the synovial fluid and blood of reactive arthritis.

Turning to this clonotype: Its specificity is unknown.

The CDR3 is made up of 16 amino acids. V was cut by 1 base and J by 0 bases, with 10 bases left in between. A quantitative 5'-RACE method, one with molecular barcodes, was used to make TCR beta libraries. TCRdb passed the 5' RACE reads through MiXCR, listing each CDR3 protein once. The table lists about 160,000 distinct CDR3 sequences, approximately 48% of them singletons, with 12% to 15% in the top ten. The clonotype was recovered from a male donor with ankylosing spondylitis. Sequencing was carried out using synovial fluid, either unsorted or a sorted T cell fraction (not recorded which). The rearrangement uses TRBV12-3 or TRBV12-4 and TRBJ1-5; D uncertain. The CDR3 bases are TGTGCCAGCAGTTTAGGGGAGGTATATAGCAATCAGCCCCAGCATTTT. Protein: CASSLGEVYSNQPQHF.